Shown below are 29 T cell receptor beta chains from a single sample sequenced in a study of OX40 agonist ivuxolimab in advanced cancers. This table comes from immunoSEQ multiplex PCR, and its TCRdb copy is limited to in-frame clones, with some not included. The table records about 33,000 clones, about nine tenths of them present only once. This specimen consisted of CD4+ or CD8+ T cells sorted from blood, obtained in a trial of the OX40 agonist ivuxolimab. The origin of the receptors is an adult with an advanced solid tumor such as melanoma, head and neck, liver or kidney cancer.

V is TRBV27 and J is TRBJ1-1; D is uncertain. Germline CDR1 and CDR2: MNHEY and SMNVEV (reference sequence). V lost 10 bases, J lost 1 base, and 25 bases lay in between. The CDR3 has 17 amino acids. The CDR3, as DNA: TGTGCCATAACACCCCGACCCCGCTTACCCTCGAACACTGAAGCTTTCTTT. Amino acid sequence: CAITPRPRLPSNTEAFF.

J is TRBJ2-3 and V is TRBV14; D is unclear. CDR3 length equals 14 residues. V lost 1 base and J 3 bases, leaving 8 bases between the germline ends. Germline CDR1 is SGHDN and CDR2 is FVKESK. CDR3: CASSQGLETDTQYF. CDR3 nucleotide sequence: TGTGCCAGCAGCCAAGGGTTGGAAACAGATACGCAGTATTTT.

The DNA for the CDR3 is TGTGCCAGCAGTGAAGCGGGACTAGCGGGGGGCAATGAGCAGTTCTTC. Translation gives CASSEAGLAGGNEQFF. V gene TRBV2 combines with J gene TRBJ2-1; 15 bases line up with TRBD2. This CDR3 comprises 16 residues. Germline V gives CDR1 SNHLY, CDR2 FYNNEI. The V segment lost 0 bases and the J segment 6 bases; nucleotides outside the gene matches: 0.

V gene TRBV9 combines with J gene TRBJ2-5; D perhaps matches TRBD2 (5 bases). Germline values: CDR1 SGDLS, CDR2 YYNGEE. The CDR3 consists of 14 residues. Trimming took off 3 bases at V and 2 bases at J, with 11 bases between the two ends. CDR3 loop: CASSGGLTQETQYF. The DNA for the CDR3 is TGTGCCAGCAGCGGCGGACTGACTCAAGAGACCCAGTACTTC. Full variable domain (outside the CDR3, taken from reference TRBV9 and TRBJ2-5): DSGVTQTPKHLITATGQRVTLRCSPRSGDLSVYWYQQSLDQGLQFLIQYYNGEERAKGNILERFSAQQFPDLHSELNLSSLELGDSALYFCASSGGLTQETQYFGPGTRLLVL.

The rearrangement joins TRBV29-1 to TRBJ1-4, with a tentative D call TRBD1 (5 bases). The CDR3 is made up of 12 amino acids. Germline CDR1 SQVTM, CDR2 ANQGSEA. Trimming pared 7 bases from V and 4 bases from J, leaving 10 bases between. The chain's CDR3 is CSARRGNEKLFF. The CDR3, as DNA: TGCAGCGCTCGGAGGGGTAATGAAAAACTGTTTTTT.

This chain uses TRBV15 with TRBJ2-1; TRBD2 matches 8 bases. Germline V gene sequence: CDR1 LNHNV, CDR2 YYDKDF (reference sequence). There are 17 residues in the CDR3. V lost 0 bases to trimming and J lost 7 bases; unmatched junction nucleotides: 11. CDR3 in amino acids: CATSRDPLAGPQNEQFF. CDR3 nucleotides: TGTGCCACCAGCAGAGATCCCTTAGCGGGGCCTCAGAATGAGCAGTTCTTC.

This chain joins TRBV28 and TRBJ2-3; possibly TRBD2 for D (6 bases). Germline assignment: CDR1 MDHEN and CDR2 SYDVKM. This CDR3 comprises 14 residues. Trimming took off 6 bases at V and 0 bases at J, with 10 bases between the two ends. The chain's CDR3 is CASRGAGSTDTQYF. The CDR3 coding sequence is TGTGCCAGCAGAGGGGCGGGGAGCACAGATACGCAGTATTTT. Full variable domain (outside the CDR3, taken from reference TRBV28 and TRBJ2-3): DVKVTQSSRYLVKRTGEKVFLECVQDMDHENMFWYRQDPGLGLRLIYFSYDVKMKEKGDIPEGYSVSREKKERFSLILESASTNQTSMYLCASRGAGSTDTQYFGPGTRLTVL.

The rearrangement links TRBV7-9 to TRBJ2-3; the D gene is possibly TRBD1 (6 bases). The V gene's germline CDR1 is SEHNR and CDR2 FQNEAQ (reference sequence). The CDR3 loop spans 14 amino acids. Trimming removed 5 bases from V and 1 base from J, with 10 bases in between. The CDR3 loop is CASSPGQRTDTQYF. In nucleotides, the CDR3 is TGTGCCAGCAGCCCTGGACAGCGCACAGATACGCAGTATTTT.

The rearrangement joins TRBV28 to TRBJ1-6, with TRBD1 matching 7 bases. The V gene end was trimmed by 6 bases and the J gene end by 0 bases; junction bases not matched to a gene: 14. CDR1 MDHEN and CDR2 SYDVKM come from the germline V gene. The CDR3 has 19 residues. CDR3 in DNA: TGTGCCAGCAGCCCCCAGACAGGGTCCGGTACCTCCTATAATTCACCCCTCCACTTT. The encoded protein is CASSPQTGSGTSYNSPLHF.

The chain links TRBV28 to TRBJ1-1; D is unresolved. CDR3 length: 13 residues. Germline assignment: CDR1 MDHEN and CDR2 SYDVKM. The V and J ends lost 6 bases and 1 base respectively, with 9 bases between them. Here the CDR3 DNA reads TGTGCCAGCAGGATTCCGGGGAACACTGAAGCTTTCTTT. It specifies CASRIPGNTEAFF.

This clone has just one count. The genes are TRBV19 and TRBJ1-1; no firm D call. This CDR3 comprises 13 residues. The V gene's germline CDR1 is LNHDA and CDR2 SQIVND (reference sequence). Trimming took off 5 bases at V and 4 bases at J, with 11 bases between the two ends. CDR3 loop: CASSYPGSTEAFF. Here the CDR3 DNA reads TGTGCCAGTAGTTACCCTGGGAGCACTGAAGCTTTCTTT.

CDR3 residues: CASSSGQGGEQYF. The CDR3 nucleotides are TGCGCCAGCAGCTCCGGACAGGGTGGCGAGCAGTACTTC. The V call is TRBV5-1, the J call TRBJ2-7, with 8 bases lining up with TRBD1. Germline-derived CDR1 and CDR2 are SGHRS and YFSETQ. This CDR3 comprises 13 residues. V dropped 3 bases and J dropped 6; count of bases not matched to a gene: 5.

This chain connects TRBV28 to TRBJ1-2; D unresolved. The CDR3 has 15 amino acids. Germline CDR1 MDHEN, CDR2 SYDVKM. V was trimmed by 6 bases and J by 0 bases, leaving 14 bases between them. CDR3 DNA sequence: TGTGCCAGCAGGGAAATCCGGGCCGCTAACTATGGCTACACCTTC. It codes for CASREIRAANYGYTF.

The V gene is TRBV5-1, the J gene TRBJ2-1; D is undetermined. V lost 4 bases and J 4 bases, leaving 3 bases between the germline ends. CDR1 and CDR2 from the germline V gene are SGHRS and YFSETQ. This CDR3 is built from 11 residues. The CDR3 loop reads CASSIYNEQFF. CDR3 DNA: TGCGCCAGCAGCATTTACAATGAGCAGTTCTTC.

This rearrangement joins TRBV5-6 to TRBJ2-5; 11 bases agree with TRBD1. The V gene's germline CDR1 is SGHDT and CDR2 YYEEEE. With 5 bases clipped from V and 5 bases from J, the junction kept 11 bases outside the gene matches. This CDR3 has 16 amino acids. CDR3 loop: CASSLYGQGARETQYF. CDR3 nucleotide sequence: TGTGCCAGCAGTCTCTACGGACAGGGGGCAAGGGAGACCCAGTACTTC.

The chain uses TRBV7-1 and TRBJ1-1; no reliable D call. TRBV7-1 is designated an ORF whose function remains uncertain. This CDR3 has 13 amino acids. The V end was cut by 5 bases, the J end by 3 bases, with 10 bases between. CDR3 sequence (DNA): TGTGCCAGCAGCCGGAGGGTTGACACTGAAGCTTTCTTT. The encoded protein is CASSRRVDTEAFF.

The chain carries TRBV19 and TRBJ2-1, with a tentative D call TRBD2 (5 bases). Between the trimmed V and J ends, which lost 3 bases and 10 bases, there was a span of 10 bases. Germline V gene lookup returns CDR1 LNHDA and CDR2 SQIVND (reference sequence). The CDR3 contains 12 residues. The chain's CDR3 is CASSISSGEQFF. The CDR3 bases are TGTGCCAGTAGTATCTCATCGGGGGAGCAGTTCTTC.

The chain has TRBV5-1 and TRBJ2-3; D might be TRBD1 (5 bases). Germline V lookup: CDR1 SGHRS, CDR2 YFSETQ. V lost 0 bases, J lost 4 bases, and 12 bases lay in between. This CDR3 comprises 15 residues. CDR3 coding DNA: TGCGCCAGCAGCTTGGAGGGGCGAGGACCAGATACGCAGTATTTT. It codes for CASSLEGRGPDTQYF.

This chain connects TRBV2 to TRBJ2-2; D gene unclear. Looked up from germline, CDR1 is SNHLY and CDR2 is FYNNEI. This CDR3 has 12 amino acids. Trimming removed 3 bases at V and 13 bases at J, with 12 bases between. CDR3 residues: CASSEASSRLFF. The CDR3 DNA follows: TGTGCCAGCAGTGAGGCATCCAGTCGGCTGTTTTTT.

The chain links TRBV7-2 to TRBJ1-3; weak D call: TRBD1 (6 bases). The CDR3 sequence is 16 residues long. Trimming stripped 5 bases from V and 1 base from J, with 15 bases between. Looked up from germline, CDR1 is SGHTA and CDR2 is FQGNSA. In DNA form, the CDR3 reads TGTGCCAGCAGCGCCCGCCCCAGGGGATCTGGAAACACCATATATTTT. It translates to CASSARPRGSGNTIYF.

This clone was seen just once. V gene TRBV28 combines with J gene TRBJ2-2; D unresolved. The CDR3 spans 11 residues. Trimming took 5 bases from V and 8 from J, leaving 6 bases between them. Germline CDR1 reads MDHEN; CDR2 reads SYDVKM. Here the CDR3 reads CASSGLGELFF. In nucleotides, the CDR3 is TGTGCCAGCAGTGGGCTTGGGGAGCTGTTTTTT.

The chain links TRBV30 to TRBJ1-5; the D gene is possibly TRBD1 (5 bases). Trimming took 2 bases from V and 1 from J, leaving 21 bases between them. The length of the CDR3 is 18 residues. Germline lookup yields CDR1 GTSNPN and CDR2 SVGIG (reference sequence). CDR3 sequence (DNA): TGTGCCTGGAGTCCAGCCGGGGCTGCCCAGGGAAGCAATCAGCCCCAGCATTTT. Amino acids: CAWSPAGAAQGSNQPQHF.

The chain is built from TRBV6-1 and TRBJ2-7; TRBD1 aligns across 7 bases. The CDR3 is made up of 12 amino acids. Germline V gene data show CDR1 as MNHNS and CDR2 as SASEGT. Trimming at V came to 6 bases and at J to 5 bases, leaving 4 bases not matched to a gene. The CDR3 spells CASSPTGDEQYF. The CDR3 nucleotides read TGTGCCAGCAGCCCTACAGGGGACGAGCAGTACTTC.

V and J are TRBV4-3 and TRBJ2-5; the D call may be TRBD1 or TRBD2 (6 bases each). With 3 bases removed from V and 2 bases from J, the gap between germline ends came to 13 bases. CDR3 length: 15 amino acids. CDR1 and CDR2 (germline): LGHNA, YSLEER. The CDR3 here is CASSQAWGAQETQYF. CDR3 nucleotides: TGCGCCAGCAGCCAGGCTTGGGGGGCGCAAGAGACCCAGTACTTC.

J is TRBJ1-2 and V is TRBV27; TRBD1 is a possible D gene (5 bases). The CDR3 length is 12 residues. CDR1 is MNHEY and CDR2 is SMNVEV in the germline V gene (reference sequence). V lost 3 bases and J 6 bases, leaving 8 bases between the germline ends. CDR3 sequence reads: CASSFGGDGYTF. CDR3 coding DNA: TGTGCCAGCAGTTTCGGGGGAGATGGCTACACCTTC.

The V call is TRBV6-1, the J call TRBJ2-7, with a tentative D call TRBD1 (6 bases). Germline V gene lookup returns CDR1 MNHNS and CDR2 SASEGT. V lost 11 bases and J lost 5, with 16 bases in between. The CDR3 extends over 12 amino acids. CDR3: CASNRVGNEQYF. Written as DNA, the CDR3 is TGTGCCTCAAACAGGGTTGGAAACGAGCAGTACTTC.

This CDR3 is CASSQARDYFYEQYF. In DNA form, the CDR3 reads TGCGCCAGCAGCCAAGCTAGGGACTACTTCTACGAGCAGTACTTC. This chain uses TRBV4-3 with TRBJ2-5; 7 bases map to TRBD2. Near its end, the DNA agrees better with TRBJ2-7, so the J call may be wrong. CDR1 and CDR2 (germline): LGHNA, YSLEER. There are 15 residues in the CDR3.

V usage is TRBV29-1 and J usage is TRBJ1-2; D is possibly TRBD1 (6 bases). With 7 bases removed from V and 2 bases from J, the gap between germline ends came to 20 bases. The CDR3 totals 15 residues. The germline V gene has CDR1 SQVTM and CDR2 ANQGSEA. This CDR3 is CSALGGQGTNYGYTF. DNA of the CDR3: TGCAGCGCCCTTGGGGGGCAGGGTACCAACTATGGCTACACCTTC.

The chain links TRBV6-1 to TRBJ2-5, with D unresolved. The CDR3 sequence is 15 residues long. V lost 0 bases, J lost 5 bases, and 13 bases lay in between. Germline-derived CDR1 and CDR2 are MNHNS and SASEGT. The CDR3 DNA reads TGTGCCAGCAGTGAAGCATTCGGCAGAGATGAGACCCAGTACTTC. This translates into CASSEAFGRDETQYF.